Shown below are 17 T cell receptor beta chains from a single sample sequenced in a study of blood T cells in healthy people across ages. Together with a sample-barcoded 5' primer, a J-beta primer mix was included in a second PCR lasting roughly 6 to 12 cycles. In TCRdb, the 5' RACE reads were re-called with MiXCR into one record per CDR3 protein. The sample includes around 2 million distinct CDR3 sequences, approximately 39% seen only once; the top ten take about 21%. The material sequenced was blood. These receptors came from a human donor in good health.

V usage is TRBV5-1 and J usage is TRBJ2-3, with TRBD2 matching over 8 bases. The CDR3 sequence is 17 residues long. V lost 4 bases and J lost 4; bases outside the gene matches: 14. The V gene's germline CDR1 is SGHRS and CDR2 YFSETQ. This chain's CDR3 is CASSPGSGGAAPDTQYF. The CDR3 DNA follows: TGCGCCAGCAGCCCAGGATCCGGGGGGGCCGCGCCAGATACGCAGTATTTT.

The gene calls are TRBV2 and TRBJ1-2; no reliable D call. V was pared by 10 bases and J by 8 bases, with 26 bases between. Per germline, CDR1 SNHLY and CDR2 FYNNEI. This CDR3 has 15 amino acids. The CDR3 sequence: CATNEGADGSRGYTF. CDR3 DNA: TGTGCCACTAACGAGGGCGCGGACGGCAGTAGGGGCTACACCTTC.

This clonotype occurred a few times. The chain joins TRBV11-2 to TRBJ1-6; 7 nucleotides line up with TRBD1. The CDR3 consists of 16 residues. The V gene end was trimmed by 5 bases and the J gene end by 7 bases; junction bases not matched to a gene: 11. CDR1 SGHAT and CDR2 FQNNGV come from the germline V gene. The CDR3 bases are TGTGCCAGCAGCGAATTCGACAGGGTCAGGAATTCACCCCTCCACTTT. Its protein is CASSEFDRVRNSPLHF. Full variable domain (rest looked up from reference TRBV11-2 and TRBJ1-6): EAGVAQSPRYKIIEKRQSVAFWCNPISGHATLYWYQQILGQGPKLLIQFQNNGVVDDSQLPKDRFSAERLKGVDSTLKIQPAKLEDSAVYLCASSEFDRVRNSPLHFGNGTRLTVT.

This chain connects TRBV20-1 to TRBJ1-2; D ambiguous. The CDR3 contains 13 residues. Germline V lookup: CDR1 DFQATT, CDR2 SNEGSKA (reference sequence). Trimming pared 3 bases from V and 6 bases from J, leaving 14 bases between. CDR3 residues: CSARTLLTHGYTF. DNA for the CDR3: TGCAGTGCTAGGACCCTTTTAACCCATGGCTACACCTTC.

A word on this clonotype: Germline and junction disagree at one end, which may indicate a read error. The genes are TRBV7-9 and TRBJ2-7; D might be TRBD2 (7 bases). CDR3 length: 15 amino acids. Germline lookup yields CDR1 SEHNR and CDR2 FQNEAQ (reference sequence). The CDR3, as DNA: TGTGCCAGCAGCTTAGGGGGGGGCAGAAACTACGGGCAGTACTTC. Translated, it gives CASSLGGGRNYGQYF.

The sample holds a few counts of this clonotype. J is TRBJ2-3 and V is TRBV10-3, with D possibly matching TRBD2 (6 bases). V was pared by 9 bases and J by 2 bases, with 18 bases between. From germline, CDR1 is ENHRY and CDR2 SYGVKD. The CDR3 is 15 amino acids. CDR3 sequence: CAMQRGLSSTDTQYF. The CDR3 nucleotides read TGTGCCATGCAGAGGGGACTCAGCTCCACAGATACGCAGTATTTT.

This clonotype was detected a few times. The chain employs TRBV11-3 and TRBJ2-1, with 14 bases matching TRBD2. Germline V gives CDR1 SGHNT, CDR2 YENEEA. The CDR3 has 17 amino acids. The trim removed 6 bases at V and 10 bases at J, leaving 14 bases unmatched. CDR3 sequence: CASSPFPGLAGEGEQFF. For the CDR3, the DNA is TGTGCCAGCAGTCCATTTCCGGGACTAGCGGGGGAAGGGGAGCAGTTCTTC.

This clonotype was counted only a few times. CDR3 region: CSARVQDGANVLTF. The CDR3 nucleotides are TGCAGTGCTAGAGTCCAGGATGGGGCCAACGTCCTGACTTTC. This chain connects TRBV20-1 to TRBJ2-6; D gene unclear. Deletions cut 1 base from V and 3 bases from J, with 7 bases between. The CDR3 totals 14 residues. Germline CDR1 reads DFQATT; CDR2 reads SNEGSKA (reference sequence).

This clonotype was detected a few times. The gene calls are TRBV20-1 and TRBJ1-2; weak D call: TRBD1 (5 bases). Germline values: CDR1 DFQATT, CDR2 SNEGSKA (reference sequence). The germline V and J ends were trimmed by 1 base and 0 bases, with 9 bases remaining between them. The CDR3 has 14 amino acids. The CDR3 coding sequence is TGCAGTGCTAGAGGCATGACAGCTAACTATGGCTACACCTTC. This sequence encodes CSARGMTANYGYTF.

DNA of the CDR3: TGTGCCAGCAGTGCGGGGACCCCTGTTGGTTCACCCCTCCACTTT. It specifies CASSAGTPVGSPLHF. The rearrangement joins TRBV2 to TRBJ1-6; D perhaps matches TRBD1 (5 bases). Germline CDR1 and CDR2: SNHLY and FYNNEI. The V end lost 4 bases, the J end lost 9 bases, and 16 bases lay between the germline ends. The CDR3 contains 15 residues.

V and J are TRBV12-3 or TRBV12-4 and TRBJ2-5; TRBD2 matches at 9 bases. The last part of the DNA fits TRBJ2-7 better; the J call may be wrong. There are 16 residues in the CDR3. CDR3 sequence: CASSLGIAGVTHEQYF. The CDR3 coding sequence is TGTGCCAGCAGTTTAGGGATAGCGGGAGTCACCCACGAGCAGTACTTC.

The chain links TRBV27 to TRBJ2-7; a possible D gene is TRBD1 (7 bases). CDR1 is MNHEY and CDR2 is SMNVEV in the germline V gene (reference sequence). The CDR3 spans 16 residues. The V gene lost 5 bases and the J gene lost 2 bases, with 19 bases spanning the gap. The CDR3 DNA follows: TGTGCCAGCAGTCCCTCTACAGGGGAGGCGGCCTACGAGCAGTACTTC. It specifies CASSPSTGEAAYEQYF.

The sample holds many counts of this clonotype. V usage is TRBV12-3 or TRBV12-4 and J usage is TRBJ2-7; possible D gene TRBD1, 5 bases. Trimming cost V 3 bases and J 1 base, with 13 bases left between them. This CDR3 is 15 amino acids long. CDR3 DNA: TGTGCCAGCAGTTTTGGACAAGGGTTATCCTACGAGCAGTACTTC. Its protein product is CASSFGQGLSYEQYF.

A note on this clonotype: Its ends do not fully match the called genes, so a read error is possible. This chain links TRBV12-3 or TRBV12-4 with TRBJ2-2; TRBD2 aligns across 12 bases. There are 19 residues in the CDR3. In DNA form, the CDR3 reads TGTGCCAGCAGTTTAGGTTCGCTAGCGGGGGGGCCTAGGGCCGGGGAGCGGTTTTTT. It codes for CASSLGSLAGGPRAGERFF.

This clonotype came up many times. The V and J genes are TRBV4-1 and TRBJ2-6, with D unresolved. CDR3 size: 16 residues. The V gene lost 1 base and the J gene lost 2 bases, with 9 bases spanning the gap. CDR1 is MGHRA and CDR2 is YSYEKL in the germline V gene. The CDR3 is CASSQVYIAGANVLTF. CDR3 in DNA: TGCGCCAGCAGCCAAGTCTATATAGCTGGGGCCAACGTCCTGACTTTC.

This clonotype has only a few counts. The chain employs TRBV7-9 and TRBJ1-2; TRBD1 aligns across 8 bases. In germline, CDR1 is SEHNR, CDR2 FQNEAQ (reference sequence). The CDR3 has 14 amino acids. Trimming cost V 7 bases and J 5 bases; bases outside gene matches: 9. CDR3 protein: CASNPGTGVYGYTF. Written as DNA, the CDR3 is TGTGCCAGCAACCCGGGGACAGGCGTATATGGCTACACCTTC.

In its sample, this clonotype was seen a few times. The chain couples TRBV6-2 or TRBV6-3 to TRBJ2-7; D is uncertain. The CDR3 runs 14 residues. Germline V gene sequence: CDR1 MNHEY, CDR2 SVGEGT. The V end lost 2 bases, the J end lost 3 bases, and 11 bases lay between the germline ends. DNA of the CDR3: TGTGCCAGCAGTTACGAGGACGGAATCTACGAGCAGTACTTC. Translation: CASSYEDGIYEQYF.